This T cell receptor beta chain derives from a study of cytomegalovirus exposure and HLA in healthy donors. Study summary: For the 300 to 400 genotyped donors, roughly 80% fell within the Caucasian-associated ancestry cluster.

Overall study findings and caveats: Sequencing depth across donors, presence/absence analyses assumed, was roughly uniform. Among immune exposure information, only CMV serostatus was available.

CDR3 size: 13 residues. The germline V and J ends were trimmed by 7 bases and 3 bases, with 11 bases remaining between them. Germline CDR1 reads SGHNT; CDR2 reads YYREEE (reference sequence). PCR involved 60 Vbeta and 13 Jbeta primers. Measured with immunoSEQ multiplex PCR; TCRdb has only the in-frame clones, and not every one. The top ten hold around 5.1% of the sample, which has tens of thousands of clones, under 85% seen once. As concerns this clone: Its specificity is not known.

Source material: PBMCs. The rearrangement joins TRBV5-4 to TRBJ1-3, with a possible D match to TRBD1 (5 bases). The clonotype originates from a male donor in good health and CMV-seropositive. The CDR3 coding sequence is TGTGCCAGCGGATGGCAGGGTGGAAACACCATATATTTT. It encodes CASGWQGGNTIYF.